Below are 17 T cell receptor beta chains sequenced from a single sample in a study of neurological immune-mediated disorders. TCRdb ran MiXCR on the 5' RACE reads and lists one entry per CDR3 protein. The table lists 44,000 or so distinct CDR3 sequences, roughly 6.3% of them singletons. The sequencing sample was made of CD4+ T cells from blood. These receptors came from a woman in her 40s in good health.

This clonotype was seen many times. This chain's CDR3 is CSARETSGYNEQFF. CDR3 coding DNA: TGCAGTGCTAGAGAGACTAGCGGATACAATGAGCAGTTCTTC. The V and J genes are TRBV20-1 and TRBJ2-1; 9 positions agree with TRBD2. CDR3 length equals 14 residues. From germline, CDR1 is DFQATT and CDR2 SNEGSKA (reference sequence). V shed 0 bases and J 4 bases; nucleotides not matched to a gene: 1.

This clonotype was picked up many times. The J gene is TRBJ2-3, the V gene TRBV6-6; D call uncertain. Trimming took 2 bases from V and 0 from J, leaving 9 bases between them. From germline, CDR1 is MNHNY and CDR2 SVGAGI (reference sequence). The CDR3 spans 15 residues. The CDR3 bases are TGTGCCAGCAGTTACCTTCTCACTAGCACAGATACGCAGTATTTT. Amino acids: CASSYLLTSTDTQYF.

This clonotype was counted ten times or more. The chain employs TRBV6-5 and TRBJ1-1, with a tentative D call TRBD1 (5 bases). CDR3 length: 14 amino acids. Germline lookup yields CDR1 MNHEY and CDR2 SVGAGI. V dropped 6 bases and J dropped 4 bases, with 15 bases sitting between them. The CDR3 spells CASSREGDSTEAFF. CDR3 sequence (DNA): TGTGCCAGCAGCCGCGAGGGCGACAGCACTGAAGCTTTCTTT.

This clonotype was seen repeatedly, ten times or more. The chain joins TRBV18 to TRBJ1-6, with TRBD1 matching 10 bases. The CDR3 contains 15 residues. The ends lost 0 bases at V and 7 bases at J; junction bases unmatched: 0. Germline V lookup: CDR1 KGHSH, CDR2 LQKENI. The CDR3 here is CASSPPTGGNSPLHF. CDR3 sequence (DNA): TGTGCCAGCTCACCACCGACAGGGGGCAATTCACCCCTCCACTTT.

This clonotype was detected many times. This sequence joins TRBV5-1 and TRBJ2-3, with 9 bases aligning to TRBD2. The CDR3 is 15 residues long. Germline CDR1 SGHRS, CDR2 YFSETQ. The trim removed 7 bases at V and 1 base at J, leaving 7 bases unmatched. CDR3 in DNA: TGCGCCAGCCGGTCGACTAGCGGAGGCACAGATACGCAGTATTTT. The encoded protein is CASRSTSGGTDTQYF.

This clonotype has ten or more counts. This chain uses TRBV6-5 with TRBJ2-3, with 11 positions matching TRBD2. Germline-derived CDR1 and CDR2 are MNHEY and SVGAGI. Trimming cost V 2 bases and J 3 bases; bases outside gene matches: 4. The CDR3 has 16 residues. CDR3 DNA: TGTGCCAGCAGTTACGTGGGACTAGCGGCAACAGATACGCAGTATTTT. It encodes CASSYVGLAATDTQYF.

This clonotype was picked up many times. The CDR3 sequence is CASSPIQGLGGYTF. CDR3 nucleotides: TGTGCCAGCAGTCCTATACAGGGGTTAGGTGGCTACACCTTC. The rearrangement uses TRBV6-6 and TRBJ1-2; TRBD1 matches 7 bases. Germline V CDR1 and CDR2: MNHNY, SVGAGI (reference sequence). Losses at the gene ends were 5 bases for V and 7 bases for J; bases not matched to a gene: 10. This CDR3 spans 14 amino acids.

This clonotype came up many times. At one end, the junction sequence differs from germline, possibly due to a read error. The CDR3 region is CASSLAGAYTGELFF. CDR3 coding DNA: TGTGCCAGCAGCCTAGCGGGAGCGTACACCGGGGAGCTGTTTTTT. This chain links TRBV7-2 with TRBJ2-2; the match to TRBD2 covers 10 bases. The CDR3 covers 15 residues. Germline V CDR1 and CDR2: SGHTA, FQGNSA.

This clonotype showed up many times. This sequence joins TRBV20-1 and TRBJ2-1; D is unclear. The CDR3 has 13 residues. Trimming took off 4 bases at V and 2 bases at J, with 9 bases between the two ends. The germline V gene has CDR1 DFQATT and CDR2 SNEGSKA (reference sequence). The CDR3 bases are TGCAGTGCTAATCAAATAACCTACAATGAGCAGTTCTTC. Amino acids: CSANQITYNEQFF.

This clonotype has at least ten counts. This chain joins TRBV10-3 and TRBJ2-7, with D tentatively TRBD2 (6 bases). V lost 8 bases and J 9 bases, leaving 17 bases between the germline ends. This CDR3 comprises 12 residues. Germline V gene sequence: CDR1 ENHRY, CDR2 SYGVKD. The CDR3 nucleotides are TGTGCCATCTCGGGGGAGCAGATCCGGCAGTACTTC. Its translation: CAISGEQIRQYF.

This rearrangement joins TRBV6-6 to TRBJ1-4; D remains ambiguous. Germline V gene data show CDR1 as MNHNY and CDR2 as SVGAGI (reference sequence). The CDR3 sequence is 12 residues long. Trimming shortened V by 7 bases and J by 13 bases, and 16 bases separated the two germline ends. CDR3 sequence (DNA): TGTGCCAGCACCGGGCGAGAGAGACGACTGTTTTTT. Translation: CASTGRERRLFF.

At least ten counts were recorded for this clonotype. The chain combines TRBV11-2 with TRBJ2-4, with D possibly TRBD1 on 6 matching bases. The CDR3 is 16 amino acids. Germline CDR1 is SGHAT and CDR2 is FQNNGV. Trimming shortened V by 5 bases and J by 5 bases, and 19 bases separated the two germline ends. The CDR3 here is CASSRLTGLSENIQYF. In DNA form, the CDR3 reads TGTGCCAGCAGCCGCCTCACAGGGCTCTCTGAAAACATTCAGTACTTC.

This clonotype was seen repeatedly, ten times or more. The chain carries TRBV9 and TRBJ1-5; D perhaps matches TRBD1 (5 bases). V shed 3 bases and J shed 5 bases, with 18 bases lying between them. The CDR3 is 16 amino acids. CDR1 is SGDLS and CDR2 is YYNGEE in the germline V gene. CDR3 residues: CASSEGSMGVDQPQHF. The DNA for the CDR3 is TGTGCCAGCAGCGAGGGGTCGATGGGAGTGGATCAGCCCCAGCATTTT.

There are many counts of this clonotype. This rearrangement joins TRBV11-2 to TRBJ1-2, with D maybe TRBD1 (6 bases). This CDR3 spans 15 amino acids. From germline, CDR1 is SGHAT and CDR2 FQNNGV. The V gene lost 5 bases and the J gene lost 6 bases, with 19 bases spanning the gap. CDR3 loop: CASSAQGIGQDGYTF. The CDR3 nucleotides read TGTGCCAGCAGCGCACAGGGCATCGGCCAGGATGGCTACACCTTC.

Many counts were recorded for this clonotype. The chain is built from TRBV5-1 and TRBJ2-7, with 10 bases matching TRBD1. Losses at the gene ends were 4 bases for V and 3 bases for J; bases not matched to a gene: 7. The CDR3 covers 15 residues. Germline assignment: CDR1 SGHRS and CDR2 YFSETQ. This chain's CDR3 is CASSPRGQGVYEQYF. The CDR3 DNA follows: TGCGCCAGCAGCCCCAGAGGACAGGGGGTCTACGAGCAGTACTTC.

The sample holds many counts of this clonotype. J is TRBJ1-1 and V is TRBV6-6; unclear D gene. The CDR3 extends over 12 amino acids. CDR1 MNHNY and CDR2 SVGAGI come from the germline V gene (reference sequence). V was shortened by 1 base and J by 3 bases, with 3 bases between the two germline ends. CDR3 protein: CASSYLDTEAFF. In nucleotides, the CDR3 is TGTGCCAGCAGTTACTTGGACACTGAAGCTTTCTTT.

Many counts were recorded for this clonotype. The V gene is TRBV10-3, the J gene TRBJ1-1; TRBD1 matches at 11 bases. The CDR3 consists of 17 residues. Germline V CDR1 and CDR2: ENHRY, SYGVKD. V was pared by 0 bases and J by 8 bases, with 11 bases of the junction left unmatched. The CDR3 reads CAISESRKDRGRSEAFF. DNA of the CDR3: TGTGCCATCAGTGAGTCGCGTAAGGACAGGGGGCGCTCAGAAGCTTTCTTT.